This note documents a single T cell receptor (beta chain) sequence. Antigen: not known. There are 17 residues in the CDR3. The data were obtained in a study of blood T cells in healthy people across ages. General study points: The fall in TCR beta diversity per million T cells was roughly linear with age.

Next came a second PCR, run for about 6 to 11 cycles, which used a sample-barcoded 5' primer along with a J-beta primer mix. Tagging of each cDNA molecule was performed by a template-switch adaptor with 12 random nucleotides. TCRdb recomputed calls from the 5' RACE reads with MiXCR, one row per CDR3 protein. The top ten hold 30% to 45% of the sample, which has about 640,000 distinct CDR3 sequences, around three fifths seen once. The V gene is TRBV21-1, the J gene TRBJ2-5; whether TRBD1, the table's D call, matches the DNA was not checked. TRBV21-1 corresponds to a pseudogene. The sequence derives from a man in his sixties in good health. The sequenced sample was blood. CDR3 sequence reads: CASSKMAPWGHQETQYF. For the CDR3, the DNA is TGTGCCAGCAGCAAAATGGCCCCGTGGGGCCACCAAGAGACCCAGTACTTC.